In this sample, the clone carrying this T cell receptor beta chain turned up many times. As yet, its antigen is unknown. CDR1 is MDHEN, CDR2 SYDVKM, per germline. The junction had 9 bases not matched to a gene; V was cut back by 5 bases and J by 3 bases. The CDR3 is 15 amino acids. The sample comes from a study of CD8 T cells in ankylosing spondylitis. Whole-study findings and limits: Clones that were linked to disease were CD8+ and were relatively rare in peripheral blood. Seemingly distinctive of ankylosing spondylitis blood was a TCR beta motif formed by eight highly homologous variants.

Each TCR beta library was made by quantitative 5'-RACE that incorporated molecular barcodes. From the 5' RACE reads, TCRdb called clonotypes with MiXCR, one entry per CDR3 protein. The table includes some 200,000 distinct CDR3 sequences, 7% to 8% detected once. The TCR comes from a male donor with ankylosing spondylitis. Sequencing was done on a sample of blood, either unsorted or a sorted T cell fraction (not recorded which). This chain connects TRBV28 to TRBJ1-2; 7 bases line up with TRBD1. The CDR3 spells CASSPPTGKDYGYTF. The CDR3 DNA reads as TGTGCCAGCAGTCCACCGACAGGGAAGGACTATGGCTACACCTTC.